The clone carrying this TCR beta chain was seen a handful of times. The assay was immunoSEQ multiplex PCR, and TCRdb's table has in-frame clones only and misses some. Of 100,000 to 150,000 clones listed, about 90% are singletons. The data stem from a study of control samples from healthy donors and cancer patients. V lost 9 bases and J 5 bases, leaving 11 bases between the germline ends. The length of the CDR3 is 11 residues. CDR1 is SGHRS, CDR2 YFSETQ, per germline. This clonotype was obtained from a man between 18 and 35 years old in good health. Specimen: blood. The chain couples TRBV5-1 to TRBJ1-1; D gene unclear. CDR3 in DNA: TGCGCCACCCACGGGGAGACTGAAGCTTTCTTT. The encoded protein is CATHGETEAFF.